A selection of T cell receptor beta chains follows, all from one sample in a study of OX40 agonist ivuxolimab in advanced cancers. Sequencing was performed with immunoSEQ multiplex PCR; in TCRdb, only in-frame clones are kept and a portion is missing. The repertoire consists of some 50,000 clones, with around 86% occurring once and the leading ten covering roughly 1.8%. The source was CD4+ or CD8+ T cells sorted from blood, collected in a trial of the OX40 agonist ivuxolimab. These TCRs come from an adult with an advanced solid tumor such as melanoma, head and neck, liver or kidney cancer. Both conserved end residues are trimmed from each CDR3. Size is stated for part of the rows, as once, few or many counts, or as a class when the clone is expanded.

V gene	clone size	J gene	CDR3 protein
TRBV28	-	TRBJ2-4	ASSSTPGSLGKNIQY
TRBV28	-	TRBJ2-6	ASSVGQESGANVLT
TRBV27	-	TRBJ1-4	ASSLQGLTNEKLF
TRBV25-1	-	TRBJ2-3	ASSGQIGNTQY
TRBV4-1	few	TRBJ1-2	ASSPADRGNYGYT
TRBV7-2	-	TRBJ2-6	ASSQPGGSGANVLT
TRBV5-6	-	TRBJ2-3	ASSLAGREGTDTQY
TRBV30	few	TRBJ1-2	AWSVLEDGGYT
TRBV10-3	-	TRBJ1-1	AISRAGNTEAF
TRBV7-9	-	TRBJ2-1	ASSYPKHGTGSDEQF
TRBV18	-	TRBJ2-5	ASSPLRTDQETQY
TRBV7-8	-	TRBJ2-3	ASSPPVGFTQY
TRBV7-8	-	TRBJ1-4	ASGLGAANEKLF
TRBV15	-	TRBJ2-5	ATSRTPSLGQETQY
TRBV6-5	-	TRBJ1-1	ASNSPKGEAF
TRBV21-1	-	TRBJ2-7	ASTSWDKVGEQY
TRBV28	-	TRBJ1-5	ASSLVGNSNQPQH
TRBV27	once	-	ASSPREGGFRNTGELF